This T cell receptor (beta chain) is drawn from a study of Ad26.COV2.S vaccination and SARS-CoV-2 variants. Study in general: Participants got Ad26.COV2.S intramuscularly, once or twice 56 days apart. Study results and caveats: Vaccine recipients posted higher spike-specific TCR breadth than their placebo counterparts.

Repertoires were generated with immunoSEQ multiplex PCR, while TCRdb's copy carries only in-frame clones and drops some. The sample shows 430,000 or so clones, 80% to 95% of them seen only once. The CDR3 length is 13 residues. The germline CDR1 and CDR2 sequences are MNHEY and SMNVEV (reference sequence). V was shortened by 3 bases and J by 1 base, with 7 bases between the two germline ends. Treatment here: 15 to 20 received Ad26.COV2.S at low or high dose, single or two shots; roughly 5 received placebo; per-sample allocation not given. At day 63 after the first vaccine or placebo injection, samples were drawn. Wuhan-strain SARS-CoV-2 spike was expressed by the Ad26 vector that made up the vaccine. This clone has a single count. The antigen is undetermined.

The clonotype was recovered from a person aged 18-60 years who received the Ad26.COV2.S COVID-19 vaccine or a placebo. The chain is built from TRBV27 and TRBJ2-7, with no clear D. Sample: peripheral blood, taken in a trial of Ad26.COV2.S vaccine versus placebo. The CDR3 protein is CASSFLASYEQYF. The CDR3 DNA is TGTGCCAGCAGTTTTCTCGCGTCCTACGAGCAGTACTTC.